This TCR beta chain originates from a study of neoadjuvant nivolumab and ipilimumab in lung cancer (dated by TCRdb to between 2020 and 2021). The study in broad terms: Nivolumab was administered intravenously at 3 mg/kg on days 1, 15 and 29, and in the combination arm ipilimumab 1 mg/kg was added on day 1 only. TCR repertoires were compared between pretherapy (baseline) peripheral blood and tumors resected at surgery after neoadjuvant immune checkpoint blockade. The primary trial endpoint was the major pathologic response (MPR) rate in the intention-to-treat population in each study arm. A total of roughly 45 patients with operable NSCLC were treated in the trial, with some 23 randomized to nivolumab monotherapy and about 20 randomized to nivolumab plus ipilimumab. Seven patients had matched pretherapy and resected tumor pairs analyzed, with four treated with nivolumab and three with nivolumab plus ipilimumab. General conclusions and limits of the study: Compared with tumor-adjacent uninvolved lung, resected tumors had greater TCR richness and clonality, and increases showed up in more of the dual-therapy-treated tumors. A positive correlation was observed between pretherapy blood TCR richness and richness in tumors resected after neoadjuvant therapy (Spearman R ≈ 0.8). No significant correlation was found between TCR clonality and pathologic tumor regression, and only a single major-pathologic-response sample was available for the analysis of TCR clonality versus pathologic tumor regression. A small number of samples was subjected to TCR sequencing. From pretherapy to surgery, tumor T-cell richness and clonality increased in three of three dual-therapy tumors but in only two of four nivolumab-treated tumors.

Libraries came from the immunoSEQ multiplex PCR assay. The original methods were these. Repertoires were summarized by richness and clonality, and significantly expanded and contracted clones were identified between pre- and post-therapy samples. As stored in TCRdb, this immuneACCESS dataset retains in-frame rearrangements with V and J assigned. A fraction of the clones does not appear; measured against another copy, unresolved V genes explain less than half of the discrepancy, and the remainder lacks a known reason. That table gives V, J and clone size, and the DNA gave D and trimming. The sample includes approximately 23,000 clones, with around 82% observed a single time. The ten most abundant clones make up roughly 23% of the sample. Per the publication, the time point label means: pretherapy, before neoadjuvant immune checkpoint inhibitors. Samples were obtained from the phase 2 randomized NEOSTAR trial, in which neoadjuvant nivolumab or nivolumab plus ipilimumab followed by surgery was tested in operable NSCLC.

This clone has only a few counts. Its binding antigen is unknown. Base qualities are missing; no much larger clone stands one base away. This material consisted of peripheral blood, taken before neoadjuvant nivolumab, alone or with ipilimumab. The sequence was obtained from an adult with non-small cell lung cancer.

The base sequence is TGTGCCAGCAGCTTAGTTAGCGGGAGGGAGACCCAGTACTTC. Translation gives CASSLVSGRETQYF. This chain joins TRBV7-2 to TRBJ2-5; the central 10 bases match TRBD2. The germline V gene supplies CDR1 SGHTA and CDR2 FQGNSA. Trimming leaves V shorter by 1 base and J shorter by 5 bases, with the junction holding 1 base beyond the gene matches. Spanning cysteine to phenylalanine, the CDR3 consists of 14 amino acids. Only the CDR3 portion is preserved as DNA: 42 bases, with reading frame beginning at the first base.